This is a list of T cell receptor beta chains from one sample in a study of T-cell memory formation after mild COVID-19. In TCRdb, the 5' RACE reads were re-called with MiXCR into one record per CDR3 protein. The sample carries hundreds of thousands of distinct CDR3 sequences, about a sixth recorded once. Sequencing used PBMCs or a T cell subset sorted from them (not recorded which). The receptors shown here come from an adult woman who had mild COVID-19 (a few samples of this study predate the infection). Cell type and time point are not known. Each CDR3 is given without its conserved first and last residue. Clone sizes are given selectively: once, few, many, or a class where the clone is expanded.

clone_size	v_call	cdr3_aa
-	TRBV4-1	ASNPTGEGTGELF
few	TRBV10-3	AIRGPQETQY
-	TRBV12-3/TRBV12-4	ASNTGDTLGQPQH
-	TRBV12-3/TRBV12-4	ASSLRDNNQPQH
few	TRBV6-4	ASSEDGTSSYEQY
-	TRBV29-1	SVEYSMVTGELF
-	TRBV20-1	SAKPWTGLETQY
-	TRBV7-2	ASSLQGRNSPLH
few	TRBV9	ASSVAVGDLPYYGYT
few	TRBV6-2/TRBV6-3	ASSYGGNNEQF
few	TRBV25-1	ASRSTGVNYNEQF
-	TRBV20-1	SASLAGWGETQY
-	TRBV12-3/TRBV12-4	ASSFGRPSYEQY
-	TRBV4-3	ASSHGLGDRNTGELF
-	TRBV7-2	ASNPTGGIVYEQY
few	TRBV5-6	ASSWNSYNEQF
many	TRBV7-8	ASSLALPDTQY
-	TRBV6-2/TRBV6-3	ASSPKRGRLGWTDTQY
-	TRBV28	ASSAAVTQY
-	TRBV5-1	ASSPTGRSYGYT
-	TRBV5-1	ASSLSPSLAGVSYEQY
-	TRBV20-1	SARDPGGSYYNEQF
-	TRBV7-9	ASSRGASEAF